This passage covers 12 T cell receptor beta chains from one sample sequenced in a study of T cell repertoires in cytomegalovirus infection. What these receptors recognize is not known. TCRdb re-called the reads with MiXCR, one entry per CDR3 protein. The table has approximately 1,000,000 distinct CDR3 sequences, less than 40% seen once. The sequences come from cultured CD8+ T cells from PBMCs, collected from culture after CMV antigen stimulation. All receptors derive from a human donor in good health (CMV status not recorded). Some clones in this sample may be carry-over from other donors' samples.

This clonotype was seen a few times. V is TRBV19 and J is TRBJ2-7; possible D gene TRBD1, 5 bases. The CDR3 covers 13 residues. CDR1 LNHDA and CDR2 SQIVND come from the germline V gene (reference sequence). V was shortened by 4 bases and J by 5 bases, with 12 bases between the two germline ends. The CDR3 bases are TGTGCCAGTAGTAAGACAGCTGCCAACGAGCAGTACTTC. It encodes CASSKTAANEQYF.

The rearrangement joins TRBV6-2 or TRBV6-3 to TRBJ1-1; the D is unclear. The germline V and J ends were trimmed by 7 bases and 5 bases, with 8 bases remaining between them. The CDR3 contains 11 residues. Per germline, CDR1 MNHEY and CDR2 SVGEGT. CDR3 protein: CASNLGTEAFF. For the CDR3, the DNA is TGTGCCAGCAATCTAGGGACTGAAGCTTTCTTT.

The chain couples TRBV7-6 to TRBJ2-1, with a weak D call TRBD2 (5 bases). In germline, CDR1 is SGHVS, CDR2 FNYEAQ. The V end lost 0 bases, the J end lost 6 bases, and 15 bases lay between the germline ends. This CDR3 is 16 amino acids long. CDR3 DNA: TGTGCCAGCAGCTTAGCAGGAGGTCGGGCTAGCAATGAGCAGTTCTTC. Translation: CASSLAGGRASNEQFF.

The chain couples TRBV18 to TRBJ1-1; D is undetermined. This CDR3 has 15 amino acids. Trimming took 3 bases from V and 1 from J, leaving 12 bases between them. Germline V gene data show CDR1 as KGHSH and CDR2 as LQKENI. Here the CDR3 reads CASSPSGISNTEAFF. CDR3 nucleotide sequence: TGTGCCAGCTCACCCTCCGGGATATCGAACACTGAAGCTTTCTTT.

There are many counts of this clonotype. The chain links TRBV7-2 to TRBJ2-1, with D possibly matching TRBD1 (6 bases). The CDR3 spans 15 residues. V was cut by 6 bases and J by 2 bases, with 14 bases left in between. Germline V gene sequence: CDR1 SGHTA, CDR2 FQGNSA. CDR3 nucleotide sequence: TGTGCCAGCAGATCCCGACAGGTAACCTACAATGAGCAGTTCTTC. It specifies CASRSRQVTYNEQFF.

The chain employs TRBV2 and TRBJ1-1, with D hard to call. Germline assignment: CDR1 SNHLY and CDR2 FYNNEI. The CDR3 covers 12 residues. Trimming pared 8 bases from V and 1 base from J, leaving 8 bases between. The DNA for the CDR3 is TGTGCCAGCTCTATGAGGAACACTGAAGCTTTCTTT. This gives the protein CASSMRNTEAFF.

This clonotype was seen a few times. The J gene is TRBJ2-5, the V gene TRBV2; 7 bases are a match to TRBD2. The CDR3 sequence is 14 residues long. Trimming took 3 bases from V and 1 from J; bases not matched to a gene: 2. Germline loops: CDR1 SNHLY, CDR2 FYNNEI. This CDR3 is CASSDPGGQETQYF. Here the CDR3 DNA reads TGTGCCAGCAGTGATCCGGGGGGCCAAGAGACCCAGTACTTC.

The CDR3 DNA reads TGTGCCAGCAGCTTAGCGGGGGCAGGGGGACCTTATAGCAATCAGCCCCAGCATTTT. As protein: CASSLAGAGGPYSNQPQHF. The chain has TRBV13 and TRBJ1-5, with TRBD1 matching over 7 bases. This CDR3 is built from 19 residues. V dropped 1 base and J dropped 0; count of bases not matched to a gene: 12. CDR1 and CDR2 from the germline V gene are PRHDT and FYEKMQ (reference sequence). Complete variable domain (other parts from reference TRBV13 and TRBJ1-5): AAGVIQSPRHLIKEKRETATLKCYPIPRHDTVYWYQQGPGQDPQFLISFYEKMQSDKGSIPDRFSAQQFSDYHSELNMSSLELGDSALYFCASSLAGAGGPYSNQPQHFGDGTRLSIL.

The chain couples TRBV11-2 to TRBJ2-3; 7 nucleotides agree with TRBD1. V shed 6 bases and J 2 bases; nucleotides not matched to a gene: 14. Germline CDR1 and CDR2: SGHAT and FQNNGV. The CDR3 has 17 amino acids. The CDR3 DNA sequence: TGTGCCAGCAGGTCACCCGGGACAGAAGAATACACAGATACGCAGTATTTT. The encoded protein is CASRSPGTEEYTDTQYF.

This clonotype was detected many times. The chain employs TRBV6-2 or TRBV6-3 and TRBJ2-7; 10 nucleotides match TRBD1. The CDR3 consists of 15 residues. The V gene's germline CDR1 is MNHEY and CDR2 SVGEGT. V lost 6 bases and J lost 0; bases outside the gene matches: 5. CDR3 protein: CASRRGTGASYEQYV. The DNA for the CDR3 is TGTGCCAGCAGACGCGGGACAGGGGCCTCCTACGAGCAGTACGTC.

This clonotype was counted once. A junction boundary mismatches the germline segment, possibly from a read error. This chain connects TRBV11-3 to TRBJ1-1; D might be TRBD1 (6 bases). Germline loops: CDR1 SGHNT, CDR2 YENEEA. The CDR3 is 15 amino acids. Written as DNA, the CDR3 is TGTGTCAGCAGCTTAGCGAGGGGGGTTGACACTGAAGCTTTCTTT. It specifies CVSSLARGVDTEAFF.

This clonotype turned up a few times. The chain joins TRBV12-3 or TRBV12-4 to TRBJ2-5, with D possibly called TRBD1 or TRBD2 (6 bases each). The CDR3 has 16 residues. V dropped 1 base and J dropped 2 bases, with 14 bases sitting between them. The CDR3: CASSLDGGPLQETQYF. The CDR3 bases are TGTGCCAGCAGTTTAGACGGGGGCCCTCTGCAAGAGACCCAGTACTTC.